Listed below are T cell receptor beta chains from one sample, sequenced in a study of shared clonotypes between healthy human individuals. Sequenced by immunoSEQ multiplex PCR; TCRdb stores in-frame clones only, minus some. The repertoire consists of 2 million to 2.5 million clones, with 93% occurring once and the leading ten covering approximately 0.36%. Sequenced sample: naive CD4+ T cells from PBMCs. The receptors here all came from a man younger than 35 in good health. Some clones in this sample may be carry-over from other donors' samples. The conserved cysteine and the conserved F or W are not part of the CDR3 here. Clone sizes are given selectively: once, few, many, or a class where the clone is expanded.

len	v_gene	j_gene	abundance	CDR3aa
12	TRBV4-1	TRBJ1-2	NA	ASSQPANFYGYT
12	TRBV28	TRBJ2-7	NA	ASSQQTGSTEQY
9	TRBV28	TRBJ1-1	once	ASRKTTEAF
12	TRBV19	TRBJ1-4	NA	ASNIGRGVEGLF
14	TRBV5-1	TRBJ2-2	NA	ASSLAGQGITGELF
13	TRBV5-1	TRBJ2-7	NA	ASSHGQAASYEQY
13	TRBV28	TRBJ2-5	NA	ASRTLAGFQETQY
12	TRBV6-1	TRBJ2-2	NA	ASWRWGEPGELF
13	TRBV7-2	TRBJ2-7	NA	ASSLGTSGRNGQY
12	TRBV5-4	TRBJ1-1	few	ASSVQTASTEAF
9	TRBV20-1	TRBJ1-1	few	SAPGTQEAF